The present TCR beta chain was sequenced within a study of T cells after posttransplantation cyclophosphamide. Points from the study as a whole: TRB clonality was highly associated with recipient CMV seropositivity and reactivation. Later blood repertoires were often dominated by clones from the donor CD8+ memory compartment.

As to this clone: No antigen is known for it. Other DNA sequences in this sample translate to the same CDR3.

The related graft donor's blood sample was taken on the day of bone marrow donation. Clones were sequenced by immunoSEQ multiplex PCR, and TCRdb holds only the in-frame ones, with some missing. The data show roughly 42,000 clones, with none appearing a single time. Sequencing was performed on PBMCs. This TCR came from a woman aged 50 to 65 in good health and a related stem cell transplant donor.

The CDR3 loop reads CASSDGPTGKHNEQFF. CDR3 sequence (DNA): TGTGCCAGCAGTGACGGCCCTACGGGGAAACATAATGAGCAGTTCTTC. The chain couples TRBV25-1 to TRBJ2-1; possibly TRBD2 for D (5 bases). The germline V gene has CDR1 MGHDK and CDR2 SYGVNS. V lost 3 bases to trimming and J lost 7 bases, with 19 bases between them. The CDR3 spans 16 residues.